Sequencing of this TCR beta chain was carried out in a study of tumor and adjacent non-tumor tissue in lung cancer. As to this clonotype: At one end the junction does not follow the germline gene, possibly because of a read error.

CDR1 is SEHNR and CDR2 is FQNEAQ in the germline V gene (reference sequence). The CDR3 has 12 amino acids. This sample's RNA came from whole unsorted tissue. A modified ARM-PCR protocol with three rounds of nested PCR amplified TCRbeta. TCRdb reprocessed the multiplex PCR reads via MiXCR and lists one record per CDR3 protein. The sample lists fewer than 120,000 distinct CDR3 sequences; around 82% were seen once. The sequenced material came from lung tumor tissue. The source of this sequence is a man between 65 and 80 years old with non-small cell lung cancer. The chain combines TRBV7-9 with TRBJ1-5; D gene unclear. The CDR3 protein is CASNPSNHPQHF. The CDR3, as DNA: TGTGCTAGCAACCCTTCCAATCATCCCCAGCATTTT.